A selection of T cell receptor beta chains follows, all from one sample in a study of blood T cell repertoires in COVID-19. Only in-frame clones appear in the TCRdb table, and some are missing; sequencing was by immunoSEQ multiplex PCR. This table has 75,000 to 95,000 clones, 85% to 90% appearing once. Sequencing was performed on peripheral blood. These receptors were taken from a human donor in a cohort sampled during active COVID-19. Each CDR3 is given with its conserved first and last residue. The D gene is left open where the match is weak. Rows give clone size only sometimes, using once, few, many, or a class for an expanded clone.

size: .; J: TRBJ2-6; V: TRBV6-6; D: .; CDR3: CASSNTGSGANVLTF; DNA: TGTGCCAGCAGCAATACAGGTTCTGGGGCCAACGTCCTGACTTTC
size: .; J: TRBJ2-2; V: TRBV5-4; D: .; CDR3: CASSPDLAAGTGELFF; DNA: TGTGCCAGCAGCCCTGACCTCGCGGCGGGCACCGGGGAGCTGTTTTTT
size: .; J: TRBJ2-7; V: TRBV11-2; D: .; CDR3: CASSPAGRGTEQYF; DNA: TGTGCCAGCAGCCCCGCGGGCCGGGGTACCGAGCAGTACTTC
size: .; J: TRBJ1-4; V: TRBV7-9; D: .; CDR3: CASMQNNEKLFF; DNA: TGTGCCAGCATGCAGAATAATGAAAAACTGTTTTTT
size: .; J: TRBJ2-4; V: TRBV3-1/TRBV3-2; D: .; CDR3: CASSPPGLPGNIQYF; DNA: TGTGCCAGCAGCCCTCCGGGACTCCCAGGGAACATTCAGTACTTC
size: .; J: TRBJ2-2; V: TRBV19; D: TRBD1; CDR3: CASHPEGANGELFF; DNA: TGTGCCAGCCATCCAGAGGGGGCGAACGGGGAGCTGTTTTTT
size: .; J: TRBJ2-5; V: TRBV14; D: TRBD2; CDR3: CASTPLAGETQYF; DNA: TGTGCCAGCACCCCTCTAGCGGGAGAGACCCAGTACTTC
size: once; J: TRBJ2-5; V: TRBV19; D: TRBD2; CDR3: CASSRFYLGLAGAETQYF; DNA: TGTGCCAGTAGTCGGTTTTACTTAGGACTAGCGGGAGCCGAGACCCAGTACTTC
size: .; J: TRBJ1-1; V: TRBV15; D: .; CDR3: CATSRVNTEAFF; DNA: TGTGCCACCAGCAGAGTAAACACTGAAGCTTTCTTT
size: .; J: TRBJ1-3; V: TRBV11-2; D: .; CDR3: CASSLSLGGSSGNTIYF; DNA: TGTGCCAGCAGCTTAAGCCTCGGCGGAAGCTCTGGAAACACCATATATTTT
size: .; J: TRBJ2-7; V: TRBV6-2/TRBV6-3; D: TRBD2; CDR3: CASSYGTSGYEQYF; DNA: TGTGCCAGCAGTTATGGGACTAGCGGGTACGAGCAGTACTTC
size: .; J: TRBJ1-6; V: TRBV6-5; D: TRBD1; CDR3: CASSYSHGQGYSPLHF; DNA: TGTGCCAGCAGTTACTCTCACGGACAGGGTTATTCACCCCTCCACTTT
size: .; J: TRBJ1-2; V: TRBV4-1; D: .; CDR3: CASSQEEGRAGAYGYTF; DNA: TGCGCCAGCAGCCAAGAGGAGGGACGGGCGGGGGCCTATGGCTACACCTTC
size: .; J: TRBJ1-1; V: TRBV6-5; D: .; CDR3: CASSGGRTTEAFF; DNA: TGTGCCAGCTCGGGGGGGCGGACCACTGAAGCTTTCTTT
size: .; J: TRBJ2-1; V: TRBV28; D: TRBD1; CDR3: CASSQTSSGQYNEQFF; DNA: TGTGCCAGCAGTCAGACCTCATCGGGACAGTACAATGAGCAGTTCTTC